The entry below gives a single TCR beta chain sequence along with its context. This clonotype was recorded at least ten times. The antigen this receptor binds is unknown. One end of the junction varies from germline; a read error may be responsible. The ophthalmopathy patients had moderately to severely active disease, with a Clinical Activity Score of 3 or higher, a NOSPECS grade of 4 or higher, and a disease duration of less than 3 months. Patients with other autoimmune diseases, uncontrolled infections, pregnancy or lactation were excluded. Diagnosis was based on clinical symptoms, serum thyroxine, TRAb, thyroid ultrasound and orbital computed tomography. Ficoll-Paque density gradient centrifugation was used to isolate PBMCs from around 10 ml of fresh peripheral blood. Trizol reagent was used to extract the total RNA, and its quality was then checked on an Agilent 2100 Bioanalyzer. The data stem from a study of Graves' ophthalmopathy and Graves' hyperthyroidism (dated by TCRdb to 2016 to 2019). For context, the study as a whole: Peripheral blood was collected at initial diagnosis, prior to any treatment. In total, 120 to 150 blood samples were TCR-sequenced: some 40 ophthalmopathy, under 85 hyperthyroidism and some 17 hyperthyroidism-to-ophthalmopathy patients. To explore V-J signatures distinguishing ophthalmopathy from hyperthyroidism, a discovery set of approximately 100 patients (fewer than 45 ophthalmopathy, over 55 stable hyperthyroidism) was enrolled. The study used signatures of the TCR beta repertoire to tell Graves' ophthalmopathy apart from Graves' hyperthyroidism and to predict which patients would progress to ophthalmopathy. Once sampling was done, hyperthyroidism patients were given methimazole at a starting dose of 30 mg daily, while ophthalmopathy patients were given high-dose intravenous methylprednisolone. An independent validation cohort comprised 18 hyperthyroidism patients and roughly 15 patients who later progressed from hyperthyroidism to ophthalmopathy. In more than five hyperthyroidism patients, the T-cell repertoires found in thyroid tissue were compared with those found in blood. Paper-wide results and their limitations: The 13-signature model separated ophthalmopathy from stable hyperthyroidism with approximately 88% sensitivity and almost 84% specificity in cross-validation, and 80%/75% in the test set. Most expanded thyroid clonotypes with a frequency above 0.001 also appeared in blood, which suggests that blood repertoires may reflect the immune response in the thyroid. In validation, the model predicted ophthalmopathy progression with less than 71% sensitivity and roughly 72% specificity; roughly 12 predicted patients were CT-confirmed with GO in a median of 6.5 months. No statistical method was used to set the sample size in advance, and the investigators knew which group each participant was assigned to.

The CDR3 goes from the cysteine to the phenylalanine over 16 residues. CDR3 DNA only is kept here, 48 bases in frame from base 1. Sequences SNHLY (CDR1) and FYNNEI (CDR2) are obtained from the germline V gene. For repertoire sequencing, the TCR beta CDR3 regions were amplified from RNA transcripts. A first-round RT-PCR used HTBI primers with the Qiagen OneStep RT-PCR kit, followed by a second-round multiplex PCR, size selection and purification. Sequencing of the libraries was carried out on an Illumina HiSeq2000 in paired-end mode with 100 bp reads. Under the source paper's analysis protocol: SOAPnuke was used for read processing, and reads with adapters, uncalled bases, a mean Phred below 15, or no exact constant-primer or identifier match were discarded. COPE v1.2.5 was used to merge high-quality paired reads. Each unique nucleotide sequence was treated as a clonotype, and MiTCR v1.1 was used to align the clonotypes to the IMGT TRB V, D and J references. The analysis was limited to V-J combinations with a frequency above 0.0001, which together covered 99.2% of repertoires. For each V-J combination, a TCR clonal expansion and chaos score was defined as F50 clonal expansion divided by the chaos observed in the TCRdist matrix. Welch's t-statistics and random forest were used to reduce features to about a dozen V-J combinations, which were fed into a naive Bayes classifier. The Morisita-Horn index was used to measure how similar the thyroid and blood repertoires were. TCRdb trimmed public reads at Q25 via fastp, called clones via MiXCR and kept in-frame beta chains. Each record represents a unique CDR3 protein, reported with the most common genes and DNA among its rows. Here the V and J calls rest on TCRdb's processing, not on the authors' analysis. The sample has hundreds of thousands of distinct CDR3 sequences on record, 35% to 50% of them singletons. 3.3% of the sample comes from the top ten.

The chain joins TRBV2 to TRBJ2-7, with 9 bases in between that match TRBD1. The sequenced material came from peripheral blood. The TCR sequence derives from an adult man with Graves' ophthalmopathy. Read as DNA, the sequence is TGTGCCAGCAGCGAAGACTTAACCGGGACAGGGCTCGAGCAGTACTTC. This codes for CASSEDLTGTGLEQYF.